Each of the 3 T cell receptor beta chains below was sequenced from the same sample in a study of T cells in tuberculosis. Time point denoted: new active TB diagnosis, blood taken before or within 7 days of starting treatment. The assay was immunoSEQ multiplex PCR, and TCRdb's table has in-frame clones only and misses some. The sample yields over 30,000 clones, 93% seen once. Sample: PBMCs, taken at tuberculosis diagnosis. All receptors come from an adult with tuberculosis.

This sequence joins TRBV28 and TRBJ2-3, with 7 bases aligning to TRBD1. CDR1 MDHEN and CDR2 SYDVKM come from the germline V gene. Trimming at V came to 6 bases and at J to 2 bases, leaving 8 bases not matched to a gene. This CDR3 comprises 15 residues. CDR3 bases: TGTGCCAGCAGCGATCCGGGACAGACCACAGATACGCAGTATTTT. It encodes CASSDPGQTTDTQYF. Complete variable domain (other parts from reference TRBV28 and TRBJ2-3): DVKVTQSSRYLVKRTGEKVFLECVQDMDHENMFWYRQDPGLGLRLIYFSYDVKMKEKGDIPEGYSVSREKKERFSLILESASTNQTSMYLCASSDPGQTTDTQYFGPGTRLTVL.

The chain recombines TRBV9 with TRBJ1-2; D perhaps matches TRBD1 (6 bases). V was clipped by 3 bases and J by 4 bases, with 13 bases between them. CDR1 SGDLS and CDR2 YYNGEE come from the germline V gene. The CDR3 is made up of 14 amino acids. The chain's CDR3 is CASSGRQALYGYTF. The CDR3 region has the DNA TGTGCCAGCAGCGGTAGACAGGCCCTCTATGGCTACACCTTC.

V gene TRBV15 combines with J gene TRBJ2-3; perhaps TRBD2 as D (5 bases). V was pared by 1 base and J by 3 bases, with 11 bases between. CDR1 and CDR2 (germline): LNHNV, YYDKDF (reference sequence). This CDR3 contains 15 residues. The CDR3 here is CATSRGGQQTDTQYF. CDR3 nucleotides: TGTGCCACCAGCAGAGGAGGGCAGCAGACAGATACGCAGTATTTT. Together with reference TRBV15 and TRBJ2-3, the CDR3 gives the full variable domain: DAMVIQNPRYQVTQFGKPVTLSCSQTLNHNVMYWYQQKSSQAPKLLFHYYDKDFNNEADTPDNFQSRRPNTSFCFLDIRSPGLGDTAMYLCATSRGGQQTDTQYFGPGTRLTVL.